A single sample is the source of the 16 T cell receptor beta chains below, sequenced in a study of T cell responses to AZD1222 COVID-19 vaccine (dated by TCRdb to the early 2020s). The time point label of this sample denotes: about 28 days (+/-7) after the second vaccine dose. Libraries were constructed by the immunoSEQ multiplex PCR assay. In TCRdb, the immuneACCESS table is reduced to in-frame sequences with V and J assigned. These tables do not hold every clone; where another copy was compared, an unresolved V gene accounts for under half, and the others remain unexplained. The table for this sample lists fewer than 130,000 clones; around 90% of them were counted only once. The ten largest clones add up to 15% of the sample. The source material was peripheral blood, sampled 28 days after the second AZD1222 dose. The receptors were sampled from an adult who received the AZD1222 COVID-19 vaccine.

The CDR3 DNA sequence: TGCGCCAGCAGCCAAGGGGAGGGTCGACGGGAAAAAGATACGCAGTATTTT. This translates into CASSQGEGRREKDTQYF. The rearrangement links TRBV4-1 to TRBJ2-3; 7 bases match TRBD2. Germline V lookup: CDR1 MGHRA, CDR2 YSYEKL. V lost 1 base, J lost 5 bases, and 12 bases stayed unmatched. The CDR3 totals 17 residues.

This rearrangement joins TRBV19 to TRBJ2-5; 14 bases fit TRBD2. CDR1 is LNHDA and CDR2 is SQIVND in the germline V gene (reference sequence). The CDR3 loop spans 14 amino acids. The ends lost 8 bases at V and 4 bases at J; junction bases unmatched: 3. This CDR3 reads CASEGTSGGETQYF. The CDR3 DNA is TGTGCCAGTGAAGGGACTAGCGGGGGAGAGACCCAGTACTTC.

The rearrangement uses TRBV11-2 and TRBJ2-1, with D perhaps matching TRBD1 (6 bases). V lost 3 bases and J lost 8, with 11 bases in between. The CDR3 covers 13 residues. Germline assignment: CDR1 SGHAT and CDR2 FQNNGV. The CDR3 sequence: CASSFFGGDEQFF. DNA of the CDR3: TGTGCCAGCAGCTTCTTTGGGGGCGATGAGCAGTTCTTC.

The chain is built from TRBV18 and TRBJ1-1; D gene ambiguous. Germline V gene lookup returns CDR1 KGHSH and CDR2 LQKENI. The germline V and J ends were trimmed by 4 bases and 0 bases, with 12 bases remaining between them. The length of the CDR3 is 15 residues. CDR3 nucleotide sequence: TGTGCCAGCTCACAAGGAAACCACATGAACACTGAAGCTTTCTTT. Its translation is CASSQGNHMNTEAFF.

The chain employs TRBV11-3 and TRBJ2-3; unclear D gene. Germline loops: CDR1 SGHNT, CDR2 YENEEA. The CDR3 runs to 16 residues. Trimming took 1 base from V and 2 from J, leaving 13 bases between them. Written as DNA, the CDR3 is TGTGCCAGCAGCTTAGGGGTCGGGCGCTTCACAGATACGCAGTATTTT. Encoded protein: CASSLGVGRFTDTQYF.

This clone was seen only once. The V and J genes are TRBV2 and TRBJ1-4; D might be TRBD1 (5 bases). This CDR3 has 14 residues. Trimming took 3 bases from V and 5 from J, leaving 10 bases between them. The germline V gene has CDR1 SNHLY and CDR2 FYNNEI. Here the CDR3 reads CASSDRDVNEKLFF. CDR3 coding DNA: TGTGCCAGCAGTGATAGGGACGTAAATGAAAAACTGTTTTTT.

This chain uses TRBV6-5 with TRBJ1-2; 9 bases align to TRBD1. This CDR3 comprises 15 residues. CDR1 and CDR2 (germline): MNHEY, SVGAGI. V gave up 0 bases and J gave up 8 bases; unmatched junction bases: 7. The CDR3 protein is CASSYSGTGNWGYTF. CDR3 DNA: TGTGCCAGCAGTTACTCCGGGACAGGGAATTGGGGCTACACCTTC.

This rearrangement joins TRBV11-3 to TRBJ2-1; the D is unclear. Trimming removed 5 bases from V and 9 bases from J, with 14 bases in between. Looked up from germline, CDR1 is SGHNT and CDR2 is YENEEA. The CDR3 sequence is 13 residues long. CDR3 nucleotides: TGTGCCAGCAGCCCCGCCGGGCTCGGTGAGCAGTTCTTC. This sequence encodes CASSPAGLGEQFF. Based on the CDR3 plus reference TRBV11-3 and TRBJ2-1, the full variable domain is EAGVVQSPRYKIIEKKQPVAFWCNPISGHNTLYWYLQNLGQGPELLIRYENEEAVDDSQLPKDRFSAERLKGVDSTLKIQPAELGDSAVYLCASSPAGLGEQFFGPGTRLTVL.

This sequence joins TRBV4-1 and TRBJ1-2; TRBD1 might be the D (6 bases). Per germline, CDR1 MGHRA and CDR2 YSYEKL. This CDR3 contains 15 residues. V lost 1 base, J lost 6 bases, and 15 bases lay in between. CDR3 loop: CASSQVGAGMDGYTF. DNA for the CDR3: TGCGCCAGCAGCCAAGTGGGGGCAGGGATGGATGGCTACACCTTC.

The V gene is TRBV27, the J gene TRBJ2-2, with TRBD1 identical over 11 bases. This CDR3 comprises 15 residues. The V segment lost 5 bases and the J segment 7 bases; nucleotides outside the gene matches: 6. The germline V gene encodes CDR1 MNHEY and CDR2 SMNVEV (reference sequence). The CDR3 DNA sequence: TGTGCCAGCAGTCCCGGGACAGGGGGGATCGGGGAGCTGTTTTTT. Amino acid sequence: CASSPGTGGIGELFF.

V and J are TRBV5-1 and TRBJ2-1, with 9 bases aligning to TRBD1. This CDR3 has 16 amino acids. The germline V gene has CDR1 SGHRS and CDR2 YFSETQ. The V gene end was trimmed by 5 bases and the J gene end by 1 base; junction bases not matched to a gene: 7. The DNA of the CDR3 is TGCGCCAGCAGGAGGACGGGACAGGGTTCCTACAATGAGCAGTTCTTC. Protein product: CASRRTGQGSYNEQFF.

The J gene is TRBJ1-2, the V gene TRBV5-3; TRBD1 agrees at 9 bases. TRBV5-3 is filed as an ORF, its function uncertain. V trimming: 4 bases; J trimming: 3 bases; junction bases outside the gene matches: 7. The CDR3 sequence is 15 residues long. CDR3 residues: CARSRGQGLDYGYTF. CDR3 nucleotide sequence: TGTGCCAGAAGCAGAGGACAGGGGTTGGACTATGGCTACACCTTC.

This chain joins TRBV10-3 and TRBJ1-2, with D maybe TRBD1 (5 bases). Deletions cut 6 bases from V and 3 bases from J, with 20 bases between. Germline CDR1 ENHRY, CDR2 SYGVKD. The CDR3 extends over 16 amino acids. This chain's CDR3 is CAIRSPGIGDDYGYTF. The CDR3, as DNA: TGTGCCATCAGGAGTCCGGGTATAGGGGATGACTATGGCTACACCTTC.

The genes are TRBV4-1 and TRBJ1-2; D unclear. In germline, CDR1 is MGHRA, CDR2 YSYEKL. The V gene lost 1 base and the J gene lost 7 bases, with 16 bases spanning the gap. The CDR3 is made up of 15 amino acids. The CDR3 is CASSQAGIARGGYTF. In nucleotides, the CDR3 is TGCGCCAGCAGCCAAGCTGGGATCGCTCGTGGTGGCTACACCTTC.

This chain uses TRBV20-1 with TRBJ1-3, with a possible D match to TRBD1 (6 bases). Trimming removed 3 bases from V and 4 bases from J, with 19 bases in between. This CDR3 has 16 residues. Germline V gene lookup returns CDR1 DFQATT and CDR2 SNEGSKA (reference sequence). CDR3 in amino acids: CSASPSGGPRGNTIYF. The CDR3 DNA sequence: TGCAGTGCTAGTCCTTCCGGGGGCCCAAGGGGAAACACCATATATTTT.

The chain couples TRBV28 to TRBJ1-5; possible D gene TRBD1, 5 bases. The length of the CDR3 is 16 residues. Trimming removed 4 bases at V and 11 bases at J, with 24 bases between. Germline CDR1 and CDR2: MDHEN and SYDVKM. CDR3 nucleotides: TGTGCCAGCAGTTCCCGCTTGTGGGACCCTTGGGGGTCCCAGCATTTT. This gives the protein CASSSRLWDPWGSQHF. Combining the CDR3 with reference TRBV28 and TRBJ1-5 gives the whole variable domain DVKVTQSSRYLVKRTGEKVFLECVQDMDHENMFWYRQDPGLGLRLIYFSYDVKMKEKGDIPEGYSVSREKKERFSLILESASTNQTSMYLCASSSRLWDPWGSQHFGDGTRLSIL.